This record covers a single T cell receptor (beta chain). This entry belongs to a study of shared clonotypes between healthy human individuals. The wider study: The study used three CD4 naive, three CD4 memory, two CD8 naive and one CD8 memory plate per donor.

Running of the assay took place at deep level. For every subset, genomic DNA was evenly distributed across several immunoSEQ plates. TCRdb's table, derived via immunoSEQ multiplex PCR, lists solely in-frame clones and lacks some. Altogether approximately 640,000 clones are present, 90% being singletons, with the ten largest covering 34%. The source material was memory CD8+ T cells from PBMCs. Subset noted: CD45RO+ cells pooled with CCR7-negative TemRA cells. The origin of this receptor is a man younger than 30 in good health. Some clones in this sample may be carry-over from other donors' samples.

The CDR3 reads CATSPRGTESQETQYF. In nucleotides, the CDR3 is TGTGCCACCAGCCCCCGGGGGACAGAGAGCCAAGAGACCCAGTACTTC. This rearrangement joins TRBV15 to TRBJ2-5, with D perhaps TRBD1 (7 bases). CDR1 is LNHNV, CDR2 YYDKDF, per germline (reference sequence). The CDR3 length is 16 residues. V lost 5 bases, J lost 1 base, and 17 bases lay in between.